This entry lists 22 T cell receptor beta chains sequenced from one sample in a study of cytomegalovirus exposure and HLA in healthy donors. Use of 60 Vbeta and 13 Jbeta primers characterized the PCR. Assay used: immunoSEQ multiplex PCR; TCRdb lists only in-frame clones, some missing. The data contain 80,000 or so clones, approximately 60% of them seen just once; the ten biggest clones take up under 4.5%. The sequenced material came from PBMCs. The receptor source for this set is a male donor in good health and CMV-seropositive.

The J gene is TRBJ2-7, the V gene TRBV7-9; TRBD1 agrees at 9 bases. Germline V gives CDR1 SEHNR, CDR2 FQNEAQ (reference sequence). CDR3 length: 15 amino acids. V lost 6 bases and J lost 6; bases outside the gene matches: 12. CDR3 in DNA: TGTGCCAGCAGTTCCACCGGGACAGGGAGTTCCGAGCAGTACTTC. Translation: CASSSTGTGSSEQYF. Using reference TRBV7-9 and TRBJ2-7 for the parts outside the CDR3, the full variable domain is DTGVSQNPRHKITKRGQNVTFRCDPISEHNRLYWYRQTLGQGPEFLTYFQNEAQLEKSRLLSDRFSAERPKGSFSTLEIQRTEQGDSAMYLCASSSTGTGSSEQYFGPGTRLTVT.

V and J are TRBV14 and TRBJ1-5; no clear D. Germline assignment: CDR1 SGHDN and CDR2 FVKESK. The CDR3 length is 14 residues. Trimming left V 4 bases short and J 6 bases short, with 13 bases between. CDR3 nucleotide sequence: TGTGCCAGCAGCCTGGCACAGTCCAGTCAGCCCCAGCATTTT. Residues: CASSLAQSSQPQHF.

The gene calls are TRBV11-2 and TRBJ2-7; 7 positions agree with TRBD1. Germline lookup yields CDR1 SGHAT and CDR2 FQNNGV. The CDR3 contains 14 residues. With 5 bases clipped from V and 4 bases from J, the junction kept 8 bases outside the gene matches. DNA of the CDR3: TGTGCCAGCAGCCCTCGGACAGGAGCTTACGAGCAGTACTTC. Amino acids: CASSPRTGAYEQYF.

This clone showed up just once. The V and J genes are TRBV2 and TRBJ2-1; 8 positions match TRBD2. The CDR3 covers 16 residues. Trimming took 8 bases from V and 4 from J; bases not matched to a gene: 13. CDR1 is SNHLY, CDR2 FYNNEI, per germline. CDR3 region: CASYTSGPSGYNEQFF. CDR3 DNA: TGTGCCAGCTACACCTCGGGGCCTAGCGGGTACAATGAGCAGTTCTTC.

The rearrangement links TRBV6-6 to TRBJ1-2; D gene ambiguous. Trimming removed 6 bases from V and 4 bases from J, with 21 bases in between. Per germline, CDR1 MNHNY and CDR2 SVGAGI (reference sequence). The CDR3 sequence is 16 residues long. The CDR3 DNA sequence: TGTGCCAGCAGCCCGCGGCCTTGGAGTTCTCTCTATGGCTACACCTTC. Residues: CASSPRPWSSLYGYTF.

This chain uses TRBV19 with TRBJ2-1, with D perhaps TRBD2 (5 bases). There are 14 residues in the CDR3. CDR1 and CDR2 from the germline V gene are LNHDA and SQIVND (reference sequence). Trimming cost V 4 bases and J 9 bases, with 16 bases left between them. The CDR3: CASSKWSEGSEQFF. Written as DNA, the CDR3 is TGTGCCAGTAGTAAGTGGAGTGAAGGGAGTGAGCAGTTCTTC.

This clone was detected a few times. The gene calls are TRBV7-2 and TRBJ2-1; 10 bases match TRBD2. The germline V gene encodes CDR1 SGHTA and CDR2 FQGNSA. V lost 1 base to trimming and J lost 5 bases; unmatched junction nucleotides: 2. CDR3 length: 15 amino acids. For the CDR3, the DNA is TGTGCCAGCAGCTTAGTCCTAGCGGGAGACAATGAGCAGTTCTTC. Protein: CASSLVLAGDNEQFF.

The chain recombines TRBV29-1 with TRBJ2-2; D perhaps matches TRBD2 (5 bases). The germline V gene encodes CDR1 SQVTM and CDR2 ANQGSEA. The CDR3 loop spans 17 amino acids. V was clipped by 0 bases and J by 2 bases, with 16 bases between them. CDR3 residues: CSVEDPRMSGNTGELFF. The CDR3 DNA is TGCAGCGTTGAAGATCCCCGAATGTCGGGAAACACCGGGGAGCTGTTTTTT.

Points on this clone: The junction and the germline gene differ at one end; a read error may be behind it. The chain employs TRBV14 and TRBJ1-1; D is unclear. Germline V gives CDR1 SGHDN, CDR2 FVKESK. This CDR3 contains 14 residues. The CDR3 spells CASSKEGPATEAFF. CDR3 sequence (DNA): TGTGCCAGCAGCAAAGAGGGCCCGGCCACTGAAGCTTTCTTT.

This clone came up once. In DNA form, the CDR3 reads TGTGCCAGCAGCTTAGGCGGGACTAGCACAGATACGCAGTATTTT. Its protein is CASSLGGTSTDTQYF. This sequence joins TRBV7-6 and TRBJ2-3; possible D gene TRBD2, 6 bases. The CDR3 is 15 residues long. Trimming removed 1 base at V and 0 bases at J, with 8 bases between. Per germline, CDR1 SGHVS and CDR2 FNYEAQ. Supplemented by reference TRBV7-6 and TRBJ2-3, the full variable domain reads GAGVSQSPRYKVTKRGQDVALRCDPISGHVSLYWYRQALGQGPEFLTYFNYEAQQDKSGLPNDRFSAERPEGSISTLTIQRTEQRDSAMYRCASSLGGTSTDTQYFGPGTRLTVL.

Only a few counts were recorded for this clone. The chain employs TRBV6-5 and TRBJ2-3; 9 bases agree with TRBD1. The CDR3 length is 14 residues. J gave up 9 bases and V 6 bases, and 10 bases lay outside the gene matches. The germline V gene has CDR1 MNHEY and CDR2 SVGAGI. The CDR3, as DNA: TGTGCCAGCAGGCCACGAACTACAGGGGGCACGCAGTATTTT. Residues: CASRPRTTGGTQYF.

V gene TRBV6-6 combines with J gene TRBJ2-5, with D possibly being TRBD1 (5 bases). In germline, CDR1 is MNHNY, CDR2 SVGAGI (reference sequence). This CDR3 region has 16 residues. Trimming pared 2 bases from V and 0 bases from J, leaving 13 bases between. For the CDR3, the DNA is TGTGCCAGCAGTTACCTAACCGACAGTTACCAAGAGACCCAGTACTTC. It encodes CASSYLTDSYQETQYF.

The J gene is TRBJ1-5, the V gene TRBV5-8; 7 bases are a match to TRBD1. CDR3 size: 15 residues. The junction had 1 base not matched to a gene; V was cut back by 0 bases and J by 1 base. Germline CDR1 is SGHTS and CDR2 is YDEGEE. In DNA, the CDR3 is TGTGCCAGCAGCTTGGAGGGGGCGAGCAATCAGCCCCAGCATTTT. This codes for CASSLEGASNQPQHF.

This clone was observed a handful of times. Written as DNA, the CDR3 is TGTGCCAGTATCCCAATGGGGGGAGGCAATCAGCCCCAGCATTTT. Translated, it gives CASIPMGGGNQPQHF. The chain employs TRBV19 and TRBJ1-5, with D possibly matching TRBD1 (5 bases). The V and J ends lost 7 bases and 2 bases respectively, with 15 bases between them. This CDR3 is built from 15 residues. The germline CDR1 and CDR2 sequences are LNHDA and SQIVND (reference sequence).

This clone was seen a handful of times. The V and J genes are TRBV27 and TRBJ2-1, with 10 bases that match TRBD2. J lost 0 bases, V lost 5 bases, and 10 bases had no gene match. Germline CDR1 and CDR2: MNHEY and SMNVEV (reference sequence). The CDR3 covers 18 residues. DNA for the CDR3: TGTGCCAGCAGTCCGCAGCGGGGGGGCCCCAGCTCCTACAATGAGCAGTTCTTC. Translated: CASSPQRGGPSSYNEQFF.

The chain joins TRBV19 to TRBJ2-1; the D is unclear. The germline gives CDR1 LNHDA, CDR2 SQIVND (reference sequence). The V and J ends lost 4 bases and 7 bases respectively, with 8 bases between them. The CDR3 sequence is 12 residues long. CDR3 coding DNA: TGTGCCAGTAGTACCTTAGTGAATGAGCAGTTCTTC. Its protein product is CASSTLVNEQFF. The full variable domain, its missing parts supplied by reference TRBV19 and TRBJ2-1, is DGGITQSPKYLFRKEGQNVTLSCEQNLNHDAMYWYRQDPGQGLRLIYYSQIVNDFQKGDIAEGYSVSREKKESFPLTVTSAQKNPTAFYLCASSTLVNEQFFGPGTRLTVL.

This sequence joins TRBV19 and TRBJ2-7; 7 bases fit TRBD1. Germline CDR1 and CDR2: LNHDA and SQIVND (reference sequence). With V trimmed by 4 bases and J by 2 bases, 14 bases remained unmatched. The CDR3 loop spans 17 amino acids. CDR3 sequence (DNA): TGTGCCAGTAGTAGGGAAGGGGGCCGACAGGCCCCCTACGAGCAGTACTTC. Translated, it gives CASSREGGRQAPYEQYF. Full variable domain (outside the CDR3, taken from reference TRBV19 and TRBJ2-7): DGGITQSPKYLFRKEGQNVTLSCEQNLNHDAMYWYRQDPGQGLRLIYYSQIVNDFQKGDIAEGYSVSREKKESFPLTVTSAQKNPTAFYLCASSREGGRQAPYEQYFGPGTRLTVT.

J is TRBJ2-7 and V is TRBV28; unclear D gene. V was trimmed by 4 bases and J by 3 bases, leaving 10 bases between them. CDR1 and CDR2 (germline): MDHEN, SYDVKM. The CDR3 runs to 13 residues. In nucleotides, the CDR3 is TGTGCCAGCAGTTCAACGACTTTCTACGAGCAGTACTTC. Its protein is CASSSTTFYEQYF.

This clone came up a few times. This sequence joins TRBV2 and TRBJ1-2; D call uncertain. The CDR3 runs to 14 residues. The germline V gene has CDR1 SNHLY and CDR2 FYNNEI. V was cut by 3 bases and J by 4 bases, with 12 bases left in between. Here the CDR3 reads CASSEGGYGYGYTF. For the CDR3, the DNA is TGTGCCAGCAGTGAGGGCGGGTATGGCTATGGCTACACCTTC.

V is TRBV7-9 and J is TRBJ2-3; 10 bases fit TRBD2. The CDR3 is 15 amino acids. The junction had 3 bases not matched to a gene; V was cut back by 3 bases and J by 3 bases. From germline, CDR1 is SEHNR and CDR2 FQNEAQ (reference sequence). The CDR3 DNA follows: TGTGCCAGCAGCTTGTCTAGCGGGAGTACAGATACGCAGTATTTT. Translated: CASSLSSGSTDTQYF.

The rearrangement links TRBV5-1 to TRBJ1-1; 8 bases map to TRBD1. From germline, CDR1 is SGHRS and CDR2 YFSETQ. V shed 4 bases, J shed 5 bases, and the junction held 10 bases outside the gene matches. The CDR3 sequence is 15 residues long. The CDR3 here is CASSDDQGARTEAFF. DNA for the CDR3: TGCGCCAGCAGCGACGACCAGGGGGCACGGACTGAAGCTTTCTTT.

The rearrangement joins TRBV5-1 to TRBJ2-7, with 8 bases identical to TRBD1. The CDR3 sequence is 15 residues long. Germline CDR1 is SGHRS and CDR2 is YFSETQ. With 4 bases clipped from V and 5 bases from J, the junction kept 11 bases outside the gene matches. The CDR3 DNA follows: TGCGCCAGCAGCCTGAGGGACAGGCTAGGGGACGAGCAGTACTTC. Its translation: CASSLRDRLGDEQYF.